The 2 T cell receptor beta chains below were found in one sample sequenced in a study of OX40 agonist ivuxolimab in advanced cancers. Method: immunoSEQ multiplex PCR; TCRdb's copy keeps in-frame clones and lacks some. The sample lists some 45,000 clones, around 89% occurring once. The sequences come from CD4+ or CD8+ T cells sorted from blood, collected in a trial of the OX40 agonist ivuxolimab. All receptors derive from an adult with an advanced solid tumor such as melanoma, head and neck, liver or kidney cancer.

This chain links TRBV11-2 with TRBJ2-3; 10 bases are a match to TRBD2. Germline loops: CDR1 SGHAT, CDR2 FQNNGV. This CDR3 is 16 amino acids long. V lost 5 bases and J lost 0; bases outside the gene matches: 5. As DNA, the CDR3 is TGTGCCAGCAGCCGCCTAGCGGGGGCCAGCACAGATACGCAGTATTTT. Translated: CASSRLAGASTDTQYF.

The chain is built from TRBV18 and TRBJ2-1; 11 bases align to TRBD2. The CDR3 has 16 amino acids. Germline V gene data show CDR1 as KGHSH and CDR2 as LQKENI. Losses at the gene ends were 5 bases for V and 4 bases for J; bases not matched to a gene: 7. The CDR3 region has the DNA TGTGCCAGCTCAGGTCCGGGACTAGCGGTATACAATGAGCAGTTCTTC. As protein: CASSGPGLAVYNEQFF.